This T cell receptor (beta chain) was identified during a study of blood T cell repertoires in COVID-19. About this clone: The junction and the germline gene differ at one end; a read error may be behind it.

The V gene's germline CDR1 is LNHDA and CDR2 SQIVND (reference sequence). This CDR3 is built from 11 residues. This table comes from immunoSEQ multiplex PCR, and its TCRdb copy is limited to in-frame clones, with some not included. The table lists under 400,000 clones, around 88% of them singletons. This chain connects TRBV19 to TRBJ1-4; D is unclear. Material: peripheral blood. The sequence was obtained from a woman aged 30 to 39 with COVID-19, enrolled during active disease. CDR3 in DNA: TGTGCCAGTAGTATGGGAGGGCATTCTCTTTTT. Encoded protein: CASSMGGHSLF.